These 8 T cell receptor beta chains originate from one sample sequenced in a study of shared clonotypes between healthy human individuals. CD45RO-negative, CCR7-positively selected cells formed the naive CD8 fraction, excluding terminally differentiated effector memory CD45RA+ cells. Sequencing used immunoSEQ multiplex PCR; TCRdb keeps in-frame clones, though not all of them. The top ten clones hold about 0.11% of a sample with 560,000 or so clones, around 96% of them seen once. The sample was naive CD8+ T cells sorted from blood. These receptors originate from a woman aged 25 to 39 in good health.

The chain employs TRBV5-6 and TRBJ1-5; no firm D call. Trimming stripped 5 bases from V and 6 bases from J, with 15 bases between. The CDR3 has 14 residues. Germline V gene lookup returns CDR1 SGHDT and CDR2 YYEEEE. The CDR3 spells CASRPAPSGQPQHF. DNA of the CDR3: TGTGCCAGCAGACCCGCCCCAAGTGGTCAGCCCCAGCATTTT.

CDR3 sequence: CASSLGTGAGQPQHF. CDR3 nucleotide sequence: TGTGCCAGCAGCTTAGGGACAGGGGCAGGACAGCCCCAGCATTTT. This chain links TRBV13 with TRBJ1-5; 8 bases are a match to TRBD1. The trim removed 0 bases at V and 7 bases at J, leaving 5 bases unmatched. The germline gives CDR1 PRHDT, CDR2 FYEKMQ (reference sequence). The CDR3 is 15 amino acids.

This chain connects TRBV28 to TRBJ2-5; 7 bases match TRBD1. Trimming at V came to 6 bases and at J to 4 bases, leaving 8 bases not matched to a gene. CDR1 and CDR2 from the germline V gene are MDHEN and SYDVKM. This CDR3 is 14 amino acids long. In DNA form, the CDR3 reads TGTGCCAGCAGCTTAGACAGGGTTGGAGAGACCCAGTACTTC. Its translation: CASSLDRVGETQYF.

The chain carries TRBV28 and TRBJ2-3; D uncertain. This CDR3 contains 14 residues. V was pared by 1 base and J by 2 bases, with 7 bases between. Germline CDR1 is MDHEN and CDR2 is SYDVKM. The CDR3 loop is CASSLSQDTDTQYF. Here the CDR3 DNA reads TGTGCCAGCAGTTTATCTCAGGACACAGATACGCAGTATTTT.

In regard to this clone: Different DNA sequences within this sample yield the same CDR3. This chain joins TRBV27 and TRBJ2-6; D remains ambiguous. The CDR3 length is 14 residues. V was shortened by 1 base and J by 1 base, with 2 bases between the two germline ends. The germline V gene has CDR1 MNHEY and CDR2 SMNVEV (reference sequence). Here the CDR3 reads CASSLFSGANVLTF. The CDR3 bases are TGTGCCAGCAGTTTATTTTCTGGGGCCAACGTCCTGACTTTC.

This chain links TRBV7-7 with TRBJ2-1, with unresolved D. Germline V gives CDR1 SSHAT, CDR2 FNYEAQ (reference sequence). V was cut by 2 bases and J by 1 base, with 12 bases left in between. The CDR3 spans 16 residues. This CDR3 reads CASSLSPAISYNEQFF. The DNA for the CDR3 is TGTGCCAGCAGCTTAAGTCCGGCCATATCCTACAATGAGCAGTTCTTC.

V gene TRBV9 combines with J gene TRBJ2-7, with D possibly being TRBD2 (5 bases). Trimming took off 0 bases at V and 1 base at J, with 11 bases between the two ends. Germline values: CDR1 SGDLS, CDR2 YYNGEE. The CDR3 spans 15 residues. CDR3 in amino acids: CASSVASGDSYEQYF. CDR3 DNA sequence: TGTGCCAGCAGCGTAGCCAGCGGCGATTCCTACGAGCAGTACTTC.

The chain recombines TRBV27 with TRBJ2-5; TRBD2 matches at 7 bases. CDR1 MNHEY and CDR2 SMNVEV come from the germline V gene (reference sequence). The V gene end was trimmed by 6 bases and the J gene end by 2 bases; junction bases not matched to a gene: 12. CDR3 length: 16 residues. The CDR3 reads CASSPSAGEVQETQYF. DNA of the CDR3: TGTGCCAGCAGCCCCTCGGCGGGAGAGGTTCAAGAGACCCAGTACTTC.